This T cell receptor (beta chain) was found in a study of OX40 agonist ivuxolimab in advanced cancers. About the study: At 0.01 to 10 mg/kg, ivuxolimab was administered intravenously to patients every 2 weeks.

Sequenced by immunoSEQ multiplex PCR; TCRdb stores in-frame clones only, minus some. This sample has tens of thousands of clones, with 84% found just once. Notes on this clone: Its matching antigen is unknown.

Findings and limits, study-wide: More expanded clones were found, on average, in CD8+ than in CD4+ T cells. Researchers did not establish what antigens the expanded peripheral T cells target.

The CDR3 has 13 residues. The germline gives CDR1 SGHTA, CDR2 FQGNSA. V lost 7 bases to trimming and J lost 4 bases, with 11 bases between them. The chain has TRBV7-2 and TRBJ2-1; the D is unclear. The sequenced sample was CD4+ or CD8+ T cells sorted from blood, obtained in a trial of the OX40 agonist ivuxolimab. The sequence came from an adult with an advanced solid tumor such as melanoma, head and neck, liver or kidney cancer. The chain's CDR3 is CASTPGQYNEQFF. The CDR3 DNA reads TGTGCCAGCACCCCTGGGCAGTACAATGAGCAGTTCTTC. The full variable domain, in which reference TRBV7-2 and TRBJ2-1 provide the parts outside the CDR3, is GAGVSQSPSNKVTEKGKDVELRCDPISGHTALYWYRQSLGQGLEFLIYFQGNSAPDKSGLPSDRFSAERTGGSVSTLTIQRTQQEDSAVYLCASTPGQYNEQFFGPGTRLTVL.